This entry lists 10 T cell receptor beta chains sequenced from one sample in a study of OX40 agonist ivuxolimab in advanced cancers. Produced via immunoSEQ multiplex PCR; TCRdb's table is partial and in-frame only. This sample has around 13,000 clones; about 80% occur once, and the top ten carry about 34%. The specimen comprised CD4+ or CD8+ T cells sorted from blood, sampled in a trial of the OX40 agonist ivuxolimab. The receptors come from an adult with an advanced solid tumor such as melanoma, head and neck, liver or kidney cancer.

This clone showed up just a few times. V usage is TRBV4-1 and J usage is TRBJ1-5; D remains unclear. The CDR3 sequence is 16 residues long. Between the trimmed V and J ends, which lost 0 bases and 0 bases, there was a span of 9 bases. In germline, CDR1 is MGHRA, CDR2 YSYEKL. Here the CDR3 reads CASSQESGLSNQPQHF. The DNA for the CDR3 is TGCGCCAGCAGCCAAGAGTCCGGGCTTAGCAATCAGCCCCAGCATTTT.

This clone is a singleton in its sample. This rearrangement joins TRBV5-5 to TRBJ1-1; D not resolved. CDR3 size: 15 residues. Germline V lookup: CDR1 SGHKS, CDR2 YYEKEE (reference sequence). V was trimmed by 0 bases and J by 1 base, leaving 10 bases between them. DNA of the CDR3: TGTGCCAGCAGCTTGGTTGGCAGTAAGAACACTGAAGCTTTCTTT. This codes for CASSLVGSKNTEAFF.

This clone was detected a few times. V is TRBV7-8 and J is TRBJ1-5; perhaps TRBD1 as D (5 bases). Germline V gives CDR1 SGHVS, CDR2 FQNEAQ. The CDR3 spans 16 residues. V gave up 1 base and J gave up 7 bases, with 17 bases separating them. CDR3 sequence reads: CASSLGGDRRVQPQHF. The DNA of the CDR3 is TGTGCCAGCAGCTTAGGGGGGGACCGACGGGTCCAGCCCCAGCATTTT.

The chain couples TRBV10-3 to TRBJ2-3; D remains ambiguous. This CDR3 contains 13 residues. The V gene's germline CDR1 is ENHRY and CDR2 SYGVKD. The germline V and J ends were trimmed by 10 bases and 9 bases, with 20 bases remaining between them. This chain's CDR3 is CATSRADNGTQYF. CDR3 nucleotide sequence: TGTGCCACCTCCCGGGCAGATAATGGGACGCAGTATTTT.

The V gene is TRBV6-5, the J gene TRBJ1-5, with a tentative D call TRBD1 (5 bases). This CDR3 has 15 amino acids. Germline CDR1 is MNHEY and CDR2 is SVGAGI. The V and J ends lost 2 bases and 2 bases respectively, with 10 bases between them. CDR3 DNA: TGTGCCAGCAGTTACCGGCAGGGTGGCAATCAGCCCCAGCATTTT. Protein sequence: CASSYRQGGNQPQHF.

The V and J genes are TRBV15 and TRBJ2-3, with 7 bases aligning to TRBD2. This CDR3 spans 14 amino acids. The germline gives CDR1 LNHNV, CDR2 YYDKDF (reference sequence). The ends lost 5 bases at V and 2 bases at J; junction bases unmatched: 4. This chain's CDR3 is CATSYSGTTDTQYF. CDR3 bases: TGTGCCACCAGCTACAGCGGGACCACAGATACGCAGTATTTT.

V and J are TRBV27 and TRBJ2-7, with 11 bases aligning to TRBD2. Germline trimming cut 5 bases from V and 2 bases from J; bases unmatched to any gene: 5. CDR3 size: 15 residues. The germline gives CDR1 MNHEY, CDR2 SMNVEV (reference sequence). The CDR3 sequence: CASSPTSGRTYEQYF. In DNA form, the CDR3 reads TGTGCCAGCAGTCCTACTAGCGGGAGAACCTACGAGCAGTACTTC.

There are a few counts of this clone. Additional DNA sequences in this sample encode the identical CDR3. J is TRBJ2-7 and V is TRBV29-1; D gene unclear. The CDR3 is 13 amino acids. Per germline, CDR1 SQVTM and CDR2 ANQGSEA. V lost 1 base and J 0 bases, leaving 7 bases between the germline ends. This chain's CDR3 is CSVEGGHSYEQYF. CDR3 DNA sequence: TGCAGCGTTGAAGGTGGCCACTCCTACGAGCAGTACTTC.

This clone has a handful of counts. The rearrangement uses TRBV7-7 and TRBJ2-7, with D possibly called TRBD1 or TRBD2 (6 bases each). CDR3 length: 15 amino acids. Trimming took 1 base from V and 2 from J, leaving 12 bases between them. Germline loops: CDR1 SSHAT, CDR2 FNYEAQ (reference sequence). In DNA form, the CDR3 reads TGTGCCAGCAGCTTAGGTCCAGGGGAGGCCTACGAGCAGTACTTC. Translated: CASSLGPGEAYEQYF.

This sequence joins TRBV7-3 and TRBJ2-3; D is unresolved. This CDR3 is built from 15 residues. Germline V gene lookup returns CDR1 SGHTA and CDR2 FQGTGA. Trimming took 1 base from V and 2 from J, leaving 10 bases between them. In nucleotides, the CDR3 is TGTGCCAGCAGCTTAATTGGCGGTTCCACAGATACGCAGTATTTT. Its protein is CASSLIGGSTDTQYF.